This T cell receptor (beta chain) comes out of a study of technical replicates of blood from a few donors (dated by TCRdb to between 2016 and 2019). Libraries were constructed by the immunoSEQ multiplex PCR assay. The table was pulled from immuneACCESS by TCRdb, which kept in-frame rearrangements only. Such tables lose some clones; where checked, under half of the loss comes from unresolved V genes, and the rest has no known cause. Across this sample there are some 93,000 clones, with about 95% seen only once. Over 0.25% of the sample belongs to the ten largest clones. Points on this clone: Its antigen has not been determined. Base qualities were left out, and no much larger clone turns up one base away.

The germline V gene supplies CDR1 SGHVS and CDR2 FQNEAQ. V loses 7 bases of germline sequence and J loses 6 bases, and the interval between the two ends is 19 bases. CDR3 length: 15 amino acids, cysteine to phenylalanine. The read is trimmed to its CDR3 DNA, 45 bases read in frame from base 1. The receptor comes from a human donor in good health. The chain links TRBV7-8 with TRBJ2-1; TRBD1 is possibly the D segment (5 matching bases). Sequenced material: T cells isolated from PBMCs. Here the CDR3 is given as CASTARVPGPNEQFF. At the DNA level, the sequence is TGTGCCAGCACCGCCCGGGTCCCAGGGCCCAATGAGCAGTTCTTC.